This T cell receptor beta chain was sequenced for a study of blood T cell repertoires in COVID-19. Overall study context: Both acute and convalescent COVID-19 samples were obtained from the United States, Italy and Spain. PBMCs, B-cell-depleted T cells, or T cells provided the cDNA or gDNA that made up the material.

Germline V gene sequence: CDR1 SGHVS, CDR2 FNYEAQ. Trimming removed 3 bases from V and 2 bases from J, with 7 bases in between. The length of the CDR3 is 13 residues. Cohort placement rested on clinical history that participants reported themselves. Clones were read by immunoSEQ multiplex PCR, and TCRdb kept only the in-frame ones, dropping some. Among fewer than 250,000 clones listed, 84% were seen once. This clonotype originated in a woman in her thirties or forties who had recovered from COVID-19. The sequencing sample was made of PBMCs or T cells enriched from blood (not recorded which). The V and J genes are TRBV7-6 and TRBJ1-1, with D hard to call. The CDR3 DNA is TGTGCCAGCAGCTTGTCTCTAAACACTGAAGCTTTCTTT. This codes for CASSLSLNTEAFF.